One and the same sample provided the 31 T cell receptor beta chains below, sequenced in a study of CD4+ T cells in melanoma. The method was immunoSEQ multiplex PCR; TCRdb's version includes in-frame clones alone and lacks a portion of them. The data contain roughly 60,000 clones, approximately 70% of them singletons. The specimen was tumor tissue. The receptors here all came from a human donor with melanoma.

The CDR3 sequence: CASSLLPGQGAGTEAFF. In nucleotides, the CDR3 is TGTGCCAGCAGTTTGCTTCCGGGACAGGGGGCGGGAACTGAAGCTTTCTTT. The V and J genes are TRBV28 and TRBJ1-1; the match to TRBD1 covers 12 bases. CDR3 size: 17 residues. V dropped 3 bases and J dropped 5; count of bases not matched to a gene: 10. Germline V gene data show CDR1 as MDHEN and CDR2 as SYDVKM.

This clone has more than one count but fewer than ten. Here the CDR3 reads CASSLGPDTEAFF. DNA of the CDR3: TGTGCCAGCAGCTTGGGACCGGACACTGAAGCTTTCTTT. The chain couples TRBV5-4 to TRBJ1-1; D unresolved. The germline V gene encodes CDR1 SGHNT and CDR2 YYREEE (reference sequence). The V and J ends lost 0 bases and 3 bases respectively, with 6 bases between them. This CDR3 region has 13 residues. The whole variable domain, remainder taken from reference TRBV5-4 and TRBJ1-1, is ETGVTQSPTHLIKTRGQQVTLRCSSQSGHNTVSWYQQALGQGPQFIFQYYREEENGRGNFPPRFSGLQFPNYSSELNVNALELDDSALYLCASSLGPDTEAFFGQGTRLTVV.

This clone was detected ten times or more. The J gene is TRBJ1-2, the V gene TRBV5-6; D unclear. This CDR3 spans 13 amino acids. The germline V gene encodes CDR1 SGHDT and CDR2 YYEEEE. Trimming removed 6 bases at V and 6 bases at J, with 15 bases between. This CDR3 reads CASNSIGPNGYTF. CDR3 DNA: TGTGCCAGCAACAGTATTGGACCGAATGGCTACACCTTC.

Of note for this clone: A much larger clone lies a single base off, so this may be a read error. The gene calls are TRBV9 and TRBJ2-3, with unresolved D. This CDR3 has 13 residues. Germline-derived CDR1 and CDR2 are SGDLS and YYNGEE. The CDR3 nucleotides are TGTGCCAGCAGCGTAGTTAAAGCAGATACGCAGTGTTTT. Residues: CASSVVKADTQCF.

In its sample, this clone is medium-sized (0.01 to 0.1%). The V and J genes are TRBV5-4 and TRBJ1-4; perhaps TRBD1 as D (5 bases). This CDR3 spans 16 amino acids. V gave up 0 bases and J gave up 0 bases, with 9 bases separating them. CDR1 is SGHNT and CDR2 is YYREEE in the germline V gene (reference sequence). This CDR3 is CASSLGRESTNEKLFF. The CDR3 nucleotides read TGTGCCAGCAGCTTGGGCAGGGAATCAACTAATGAAAAACTGTTTTTT.

The CDR3 nucleotides are TGCGCCAGCAGCTTGGGGCAGGGGCTAAACTATGGCTACACCTTC. Amino acid sequence: CASSLGQGLNYGYTF. This chain joins TRBV5-1 and TRBJ1-2; D might be TRBD1 (6 bases). This CDR3 has 15 residues. Germline V CDR1 and CDR2: SGHRS, YFSETQ. The ends were cut back, 0 bases at V and 2 bases at J, with 11 bases in the middle.

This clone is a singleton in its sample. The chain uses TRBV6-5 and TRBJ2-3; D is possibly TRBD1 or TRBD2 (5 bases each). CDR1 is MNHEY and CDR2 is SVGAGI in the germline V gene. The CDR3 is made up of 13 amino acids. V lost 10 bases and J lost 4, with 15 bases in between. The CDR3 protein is CATSAGSPDTQYF. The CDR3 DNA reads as TGTGCCACCTCAGCAGGGAGCCCAGATACGCAGTATTTT.

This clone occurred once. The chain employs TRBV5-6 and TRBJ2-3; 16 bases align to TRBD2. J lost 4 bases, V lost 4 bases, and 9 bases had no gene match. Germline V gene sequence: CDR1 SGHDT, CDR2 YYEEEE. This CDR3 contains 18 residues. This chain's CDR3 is CASSEPGLAGGFSDTQYF. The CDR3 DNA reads TGTGCCAGCAGCGAGCCGGGACTAGCGGGGGGGTTCTCAGATACGCAGTATTTT.

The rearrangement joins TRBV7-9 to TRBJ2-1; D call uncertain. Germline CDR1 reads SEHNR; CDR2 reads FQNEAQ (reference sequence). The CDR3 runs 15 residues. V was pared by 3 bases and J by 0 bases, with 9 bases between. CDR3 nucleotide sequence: TGTGCCAGCAGCTTCGACGGTAGCTCCTACAATGAGCAGTTCTTC. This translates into CASSFDGSSYNEQFF.

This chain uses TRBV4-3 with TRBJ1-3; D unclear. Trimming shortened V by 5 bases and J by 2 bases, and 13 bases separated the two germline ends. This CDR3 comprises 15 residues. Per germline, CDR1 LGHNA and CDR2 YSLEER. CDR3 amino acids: CASSRGYDPGNTIYF. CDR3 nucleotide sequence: TGCGCCAGCAGCAGAGGGTATGATCCTGGAAACACCATATATTTT.

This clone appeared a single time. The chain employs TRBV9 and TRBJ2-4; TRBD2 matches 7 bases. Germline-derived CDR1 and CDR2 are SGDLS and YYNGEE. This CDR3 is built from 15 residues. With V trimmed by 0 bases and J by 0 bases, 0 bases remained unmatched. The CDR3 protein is CASSVGGGAKNIQYF. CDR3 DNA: TGTGCCAGCAGCGTAGGGGGGGGAGCCAAAAACATTCAGTACTTC.

CDR3 bases: TGCGCCAGCAGCCTGGACTTCTACGAGCAGTACTTC. Amino acids: CASSLDFYEQYF. The gene calls are TRBV5-1 and TRBJ2-7, with D maybe TRBD2 (5 bases). V dropped 4 bases and J dropped 3 bases, with 8 bases sitting between them. The CDR3 extends over 12 amino acids. CDR1 is SGHRS and CDR2 is YFSETQ in the germline V gene.

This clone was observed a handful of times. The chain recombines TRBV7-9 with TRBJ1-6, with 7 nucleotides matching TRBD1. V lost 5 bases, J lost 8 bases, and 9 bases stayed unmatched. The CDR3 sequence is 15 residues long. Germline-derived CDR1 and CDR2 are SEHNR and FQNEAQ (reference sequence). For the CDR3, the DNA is TGTGCCAGCAGCCTTAACGACAGGGCGGATTCACCCCTCCACTTT. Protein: CASSLNDRADSPLHF.

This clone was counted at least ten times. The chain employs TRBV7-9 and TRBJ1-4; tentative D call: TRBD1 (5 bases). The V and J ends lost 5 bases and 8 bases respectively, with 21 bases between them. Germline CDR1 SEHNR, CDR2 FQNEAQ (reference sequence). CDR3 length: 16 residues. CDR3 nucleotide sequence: TGTGCCAGCAGCCCGCCAACTCAGGGTTGGGGGGAAAAACTGTTTTTT. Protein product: CASSPPTQGWGEKLFF.

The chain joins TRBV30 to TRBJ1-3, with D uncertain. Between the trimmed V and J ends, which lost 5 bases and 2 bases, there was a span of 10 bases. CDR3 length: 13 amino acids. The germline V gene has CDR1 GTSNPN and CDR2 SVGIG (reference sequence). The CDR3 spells CAWGQSAGNTIYF. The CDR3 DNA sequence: TGTGCCTGGGGGCAATCTGCTGGAAACACCATATATTTT.

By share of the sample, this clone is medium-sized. The CDR3 region is CASSTPRTGAPGNVAEQYF. In nucleotides, the CDR3 is TGTGCCAGCAGCACCCCTCGGACAGGAGCACCCGGAAATGTGGCCGAGCAGTACTTC. The chain employs TRBV4-2 and TRBJ2-7; 7 nucleotides match TRBD1. Germline values: CDR1 LGHNA, CDR2 YNFKEQ. Losses at the gene ends were 5 bases for V and 6 bases for J; bases not matched to a gene: 25. The length of the CDR3 is 19 residues.

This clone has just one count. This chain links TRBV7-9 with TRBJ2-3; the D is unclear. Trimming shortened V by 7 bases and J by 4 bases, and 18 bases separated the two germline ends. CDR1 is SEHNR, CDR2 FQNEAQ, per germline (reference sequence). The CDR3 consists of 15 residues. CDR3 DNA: TGTGCCAGCACCGATTCTTCTGGGGAATCAGATACGCAGTATTTT. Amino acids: CASTDSSGESDTQYF.

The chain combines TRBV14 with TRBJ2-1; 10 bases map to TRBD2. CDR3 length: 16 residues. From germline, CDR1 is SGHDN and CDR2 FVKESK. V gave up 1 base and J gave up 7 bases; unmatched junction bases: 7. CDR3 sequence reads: CASSQGGLAGENEQFF. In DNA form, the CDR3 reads TGTGCCAGCAGCCAAGGGGGGCTAGCGGGGGAAAATGAGCAGTTCTTC.

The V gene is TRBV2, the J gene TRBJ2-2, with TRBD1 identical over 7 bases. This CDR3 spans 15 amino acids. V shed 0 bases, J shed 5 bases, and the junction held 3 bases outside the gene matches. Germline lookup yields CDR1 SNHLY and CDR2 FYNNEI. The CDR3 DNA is TGTGCCAGCAGTGAAGCGACAGGGTGGACCGGGGAGCTGTTTTTT. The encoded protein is CASSEATGWTGELFF.

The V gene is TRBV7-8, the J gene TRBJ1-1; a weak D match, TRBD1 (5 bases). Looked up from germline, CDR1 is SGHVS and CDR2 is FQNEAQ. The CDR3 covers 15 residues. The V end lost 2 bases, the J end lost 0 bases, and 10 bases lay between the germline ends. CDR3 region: CASSLTGPMNTEAFF. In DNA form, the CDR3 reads TGTGCCAGCAGCTTAACGGGACCGATGAACACTGAAGCTTTCTTT. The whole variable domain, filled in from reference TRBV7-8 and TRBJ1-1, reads GAGVSQSPRYKVAKRGQDVALRCDPISGHVSLFWYQQALGQGPEFLTYFQNEAQLDKSGLPSDRFFAERPEGSVSTLKIQRTQQEDSAVYLCASSLTGPMNTEAFFGQGTRLTVV.

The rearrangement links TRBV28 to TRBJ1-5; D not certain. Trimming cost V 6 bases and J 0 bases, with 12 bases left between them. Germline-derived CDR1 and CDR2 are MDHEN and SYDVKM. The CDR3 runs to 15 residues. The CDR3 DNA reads TGTGCCAGCAGCTTGTTTCAGGATAGCAATCAGCCCCAGCATTTT. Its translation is CASSLFQDSNQPQHF.

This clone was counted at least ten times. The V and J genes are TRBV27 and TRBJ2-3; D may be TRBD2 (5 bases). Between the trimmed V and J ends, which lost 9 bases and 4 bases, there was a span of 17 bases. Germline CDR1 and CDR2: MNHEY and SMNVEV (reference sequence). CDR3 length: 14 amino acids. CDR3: CASRPGVGADTQYF. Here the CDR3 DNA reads TGTGCCAGTCGACCCGGGGTAGGCGCAGATACGCAGTATTTT.

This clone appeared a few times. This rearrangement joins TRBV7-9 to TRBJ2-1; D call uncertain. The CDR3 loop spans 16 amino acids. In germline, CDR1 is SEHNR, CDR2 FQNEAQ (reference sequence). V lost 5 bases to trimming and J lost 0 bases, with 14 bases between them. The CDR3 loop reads CASSPPGRSSYNEQFF. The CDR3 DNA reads TGTGCCAGCAGCCCCCCGGGTAGGAGCTCCTACAATGAGCAGTTCTTC. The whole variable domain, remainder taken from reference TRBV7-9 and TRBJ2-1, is DTGVSQNPRHKITKRGQNVTFRCDPISEHNRLYWYRQTLGQGPEFLTYFQNEAQLEKSRLLSDRFSAERPKGSFSTLEIQRTEQGDSAMYLCASSPPGRSSYNEQFFGPGTRLTVL.

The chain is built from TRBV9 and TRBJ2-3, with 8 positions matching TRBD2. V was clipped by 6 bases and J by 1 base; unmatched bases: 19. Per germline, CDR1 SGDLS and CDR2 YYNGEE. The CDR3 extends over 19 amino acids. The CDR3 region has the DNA TGTGCCAGCACCCAGATGGCGGGGGGAATTCCCGGTCGCACAGATACGCAGTATTTT. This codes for CASTQMAGGIPGRTDTQYF. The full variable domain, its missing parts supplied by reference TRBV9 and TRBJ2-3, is DSGVTQTPKHLITATGQRVTLRCSPRSGDLSVYWYQQSLDQGLQFLIQYYNGEERAKGNILERFSAQQFPDLHSELNLSSLELGDSALYFCASTQMAGGIPGRTDTQYFGPGTRLTVL.

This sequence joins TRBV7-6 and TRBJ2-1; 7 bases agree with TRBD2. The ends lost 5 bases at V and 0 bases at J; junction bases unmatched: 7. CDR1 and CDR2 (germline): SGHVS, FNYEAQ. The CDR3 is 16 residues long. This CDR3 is CASSPSGAPSYNEQFF. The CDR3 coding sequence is TGTGCCAGCAGCCCGAGCGGGGCCCCCTCCTACAATGAGCAGTTCTTC.

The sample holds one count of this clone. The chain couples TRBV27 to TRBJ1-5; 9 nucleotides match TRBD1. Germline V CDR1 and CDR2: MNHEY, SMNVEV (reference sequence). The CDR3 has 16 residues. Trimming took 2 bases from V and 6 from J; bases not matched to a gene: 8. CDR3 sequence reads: CASSLLPGTGPQPQHF. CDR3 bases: TGTGCCAGCAGTTTACTTCCCGGGACAGGGCCTCAGCCCCAGCATTTT.

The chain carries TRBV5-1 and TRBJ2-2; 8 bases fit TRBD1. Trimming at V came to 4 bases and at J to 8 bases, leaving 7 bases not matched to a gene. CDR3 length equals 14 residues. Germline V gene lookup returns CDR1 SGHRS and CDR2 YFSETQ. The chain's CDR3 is CASSTDRAGGELFF. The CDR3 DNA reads TGCGCCAGCAGCACGGACAGGGCAGGGGGGGAGCTGTTTTTT.

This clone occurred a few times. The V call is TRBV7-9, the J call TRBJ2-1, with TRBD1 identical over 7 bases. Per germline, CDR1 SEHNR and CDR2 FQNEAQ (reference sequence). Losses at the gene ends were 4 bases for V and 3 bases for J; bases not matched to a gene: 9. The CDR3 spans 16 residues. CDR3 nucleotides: TGTGCCAGCAGCTCACGACAGGGCCTCAACTACAATGAGCAGTTCTTC. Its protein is CASSSRQGLNYNEQFF.

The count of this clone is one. This chain's CDR3 is CASNPGTGYTGELFF. The CDR3, as DNA: TGCGCCAGCAACCCCGGGACAGGGTACACCGGGGAGCTGTTTTTT. V usage is TRBV5-1 and J usage is TRBJ2-2; 9 nucleotides agree with TRBD1. The ends lost 6 bases at V and 3 bases at J; junction bases unmatched: 6. This CDR3 is 15 amino acids long. CDR1 and CDR2 from the germline V gene are SGHRS and YFSETQ.

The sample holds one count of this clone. CDR3 loop: CASSWDLNQPQHF. CDR3 bases: TGTGCCAGCAGCTGGGACCTCAATCAGCCCCAGCATTTT. This rearrangement joins TRBV11-1 to TRBJ1-5; a possible D gene is TRBD1 (5 bases). In germline, CDR1 is SGHAT, CDR2 FQDESV (reference sequence). V shed 4 bases and J shed 3 bases, with 7 bases lying between them. The CDR3 contains 13 residues. Using reference TRBV11-1 and TRBJ1-5 for the parts outside the CDR3, the full variable domain is EAEVAQSPRYKITEKSQAVAFWCDPISGHATLYWYRQILGQGPELLVQFQDESVVDDSQLPKDRFSAERLKGVDSTLKIQPAELGDSAMYLCASSWDLNQPQHFGDGTRLSIL.

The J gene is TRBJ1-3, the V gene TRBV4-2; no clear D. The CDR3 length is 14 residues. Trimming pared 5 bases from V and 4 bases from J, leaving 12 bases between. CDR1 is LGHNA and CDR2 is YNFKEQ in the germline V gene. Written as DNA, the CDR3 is TGTGCCAGCAGCTTGTCGGGCCTAGGAAACACCATATATTTT. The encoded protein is CASSLSGLGNTIYF.